These 5 T cell receptor beta chains share one sample of origin, sequenced in a study of blood T cell repertoires in COVID-19. Assay: immunoSEQ multiplex PCR; the TCRdb copy retains only in-frame clones and omits some. The sample includes about 140,000 clones, about four fifths of them seen just once. The sequenced sample consisted of peripheral blood. Receptors were obtained from a human donor in a cohort sampled during active COVID-19.

The genes are TRBV11-2 and TRBJ1-4; D unresolved. Trimming removed 3 bases from V and 3 bases from J, with 8 bases in between. The CDR3 is made up of 14 amino acids. In germline, CDR1 is SGHAT, CDR2 FQNNGV. The CDR3 sequence: CASSFLASNEKLFF. In nucleotides, the CDR3 is TGTGCCAGCAGCTTTTTGGCTTCTAATGAAAAACTGTTTTTT.

The V call is TRBV29-1, the J call TRBJ1-2; D perhaps matches TRBD1 (6 bases). The V and J ends lost 6 bases and 5 bases respectively, with 10 bases between them. CDR3 length: 11 amino acids. Germline V gives CDR1 SQVTM, CDR2 ANQGSEA. The CDR3, as DNA: TGCAGCGTAGGGCAGGGGTATGGCTACACCTTC. Protein product: CSVGQGYGYTF.

The chain combines TRBV18 with TRBJ2-3; a weak D match, TRBD1 (5 bases). Trimming pared 6 bases from V and 2 bases from J, leaving 15 bases between. The CDR3 contains 15 residues. CDR1 is KGHSH, CDR2 LQKENI, per germline. The DNA for the CDR3 is TGTGCCAGCTCCCTCCAAGGACAAGCCACAGATACGCAGTATTTT. This codes for CASSLQGQATDTQYF. The full variable domain, rest sourced from reference TRBV18 and TRBJ2-3, is NAGVMQNPRHLVRRRGQEARLRCSPMKGHSHVYWYRQLPEEGLKFMVYLQKENIIDESGMPKERFSAEFPKEGPSILRIQQVVRGDSAAYFCASSLQGQATDTQYFGPGTRLTVL.

This clone occurred a few times. This chain links TRBV7-9 with TRBJ2-6; TRBD1 agrees at 9 bases. The trim removed 5 bases at V and 0 bases at J, leaving 11 bases unmatched. This CDR3 comprises 19 residues. CDR1 SEHNR and CDR2 FQNEAQ come from the germline V gene (reference sequence). CDR3 amino acids: CASSPSRDRDVSGANVLTF. The CDR3 DNA is TGTGCCAGCAGCCCTAGTCGGGACAGGGATGTCTCTGGGGCCAACGTCCTGACTTTC. Based on the CDR3 plus reference TRBV7-9 and TRBJ2-6, the full variable domain is DTGVSQNPRHKITKRGQNVTFRCDPISEHNRLYWYRQTLGQGPEFLTYFQNEAQLEKSRLLSDRFSAERPKGSFSTLEIQRTEQGDSAMYLCASSPSRDRDVSGANVLTFGAGSRLTVL.

This clone was picked up one time. V and J are TRBV19 and TRBJ2-5; D is possibly TRBD2 (7 bases). Per germline, CDR1 LNHDA and CDR2 SQIVND (reference sequence). The CDR3 loop spans 16 amino acids. The V and J ends lost 3 bases and 1 base respectively, with 15 bases between them. CDR3 bases: TGTGCCAGTAGTATTGAAAGGGGGGGAGGCCAAGAGACCCAGTACTTC. Its protein product is CASSIERGGGQETQYF.